This note documents a single T cell receptor (beta chain) sequence. These data come from a study of glioma-infiltrating T cells after dendritic cell vaccination. This sample's time point: after dendritic cell vaccination, including at tumor progression/relapse. PBMC sampling occurred before vaccination, two weeks after the third dose, and at progression. Repertoires were generated with immunoSEQ multiplex PCR, while TCRdb's copy carries only in-frame clones and drops some. The table has tens of thousands of clones, 70% to 90% seen once. This CDR3 is built from 17 residues. Trimming cost V 2 bases and J 5 bases; bases outside gene matches: 11. Germline V gene sequence: CDR1 SGHNT, CDR2 YYREEE (reference sequence).

This sequence was found in a human donor with glioblastoma. This rearrangement joins TRBV5-4 to TRBJ2-3; 10 positions agree with TRBD2. The sample in question was blood, obtained after dendritic cell vaccination. The CDR3, as DNA: TGTGCCAGCAGCTTAGACGTTCCTAGCGGGGGTGTAGATACGCAGTATTTT. This sequence encodes CASSLDVPSGGVDTQYF.